This TCR beta chain was captured by sequencing in a study of OX40 agonist ivuxolimab in advanced cancers. Study background: An agonistic anti-OX40 (CD134) antibody, ivuxolimab, was used to treat the patients.

Germline values: CDR1 MNHEY, CDR2 SVGAGI. V was shortened by 0 bases and J by 2 bases, with 7 bases between the two germline ends. CDR3 length: 14 residues. The assay was immunoSEQ multiplex PCR, and TCRdb's table has in-frame clones only and misses some. The sample includes 48,000 or so clones, about 83% of them seen just once. Study-wide findings and caveats: Expansion of clones was among the lowest in partial responders at 0.1-3.0 mg/kg.

About this clone: The antigen remains unidentified.

The material was CD4+ or CD8+ T cells sorted from blood, obtained in a trial of the OX40 agonist ivuxolimab. The chain has TRBV6-5 and TRBJ2-5, with D possibly matching TRBD1 (5 bases). The sequence was obtained from an adult with an advanced solid tumor such as melanoma, head and neck, liver or kidney cancer. The CDR3 here is CASSYSYRQETQYF. CDR3 DNA sequence: TGTGCCAGCAGTTACTCGTACAGGCAAGAGACCCAGTACTTC.